This T cell receptor beta chain is from a study of T cells expressing NK-cell markers. Whole-study context: HCMV serostatus: most of the eight sequenced donors positive, one negative.

CDR3 length equals 16 residues. The germline V gene encodes CDR1 DFQATT and CDR2 SNEGSKA (reference sequence). For each CDR3 protein, TCRdb gives one entry from its re-call of the 5' RACE reads, without DNA. Its clone listing holds 300,000 or so distinct CDR3 sequences. What was sequenced was blood T cells: a sorted CD56 or NKG2C T cell subset, CD4+ or CD8+ T cells, or bulk PBMC T cells (not recorded which). The gene calls are TRBV20-1 and TRBJ2-1; as DNA is missing, the TRBD2 call by TCRdb cannot be tested. The sequence was collected from a woman between 18 and 75 years old in good health. CDR3 in amino acids: CSAPLAGLAVYNEQFF.